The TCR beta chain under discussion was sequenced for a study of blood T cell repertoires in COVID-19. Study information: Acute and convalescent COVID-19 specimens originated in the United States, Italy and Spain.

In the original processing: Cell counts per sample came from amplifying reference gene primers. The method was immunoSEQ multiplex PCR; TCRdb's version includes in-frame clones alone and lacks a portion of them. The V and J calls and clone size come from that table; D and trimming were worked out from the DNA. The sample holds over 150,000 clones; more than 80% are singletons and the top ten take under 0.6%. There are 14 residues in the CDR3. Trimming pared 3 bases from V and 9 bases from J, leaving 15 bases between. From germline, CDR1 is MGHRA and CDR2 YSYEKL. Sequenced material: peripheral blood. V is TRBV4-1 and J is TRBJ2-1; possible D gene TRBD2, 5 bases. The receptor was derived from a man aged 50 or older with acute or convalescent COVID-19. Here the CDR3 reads CASSHNRDLGEQFF. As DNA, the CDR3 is TGCGCCAGCAGCCATAACCGGGATCTTGGTGAGCAGTTCTTC.